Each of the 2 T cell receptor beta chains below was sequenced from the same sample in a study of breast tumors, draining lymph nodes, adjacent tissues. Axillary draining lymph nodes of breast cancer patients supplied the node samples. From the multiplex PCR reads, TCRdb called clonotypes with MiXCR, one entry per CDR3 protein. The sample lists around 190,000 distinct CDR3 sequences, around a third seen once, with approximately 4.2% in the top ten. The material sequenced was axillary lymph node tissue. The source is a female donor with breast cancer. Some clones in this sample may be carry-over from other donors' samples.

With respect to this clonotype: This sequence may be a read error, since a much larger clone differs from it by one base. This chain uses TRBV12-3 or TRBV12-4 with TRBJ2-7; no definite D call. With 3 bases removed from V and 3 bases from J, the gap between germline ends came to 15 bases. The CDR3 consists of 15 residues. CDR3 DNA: TGTGCCAGCAGTTTCGGCCCGTCCAAGGACTACGAGCAGTACTTC. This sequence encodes CASSFGPSKDYEQYF.

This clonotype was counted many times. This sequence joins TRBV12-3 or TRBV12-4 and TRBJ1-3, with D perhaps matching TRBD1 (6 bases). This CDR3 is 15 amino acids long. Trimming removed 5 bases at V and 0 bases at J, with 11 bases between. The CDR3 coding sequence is TGTGCCAGCAGTCCGGGACAACTCTCTGGAAACACCATATATTTT. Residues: CASSPGQLSGNTIYF.